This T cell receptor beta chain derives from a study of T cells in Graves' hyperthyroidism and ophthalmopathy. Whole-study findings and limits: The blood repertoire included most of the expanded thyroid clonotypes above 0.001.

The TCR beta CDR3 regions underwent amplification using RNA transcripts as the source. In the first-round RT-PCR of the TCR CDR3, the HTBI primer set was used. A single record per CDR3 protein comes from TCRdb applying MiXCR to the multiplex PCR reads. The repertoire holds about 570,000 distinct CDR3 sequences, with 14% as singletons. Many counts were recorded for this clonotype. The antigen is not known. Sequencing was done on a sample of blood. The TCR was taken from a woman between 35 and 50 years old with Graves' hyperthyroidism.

The CDR3 DNA is TGTGCCAGCAGTTTAAAGGGGATGAACACTGAAGCTTTCTTT. This translates into CASSLKGMNTEAFF. The gene calls are TRBV12-3 or TRBV12-4 and TRBJ1-1, with D tentatively TRBD1 (5 bases). The CDR3 totals 14 residues. Trimming took 2 bases from V and 0 from J, leaving 7 bases between them.